Presented here are 18 T cell receptor beta chains from one specimen sequenced in a study of beta chain features in type 1 diabetes. The authors reverse transcribed all of the isolated RNA, so sequencing captured expressed TCRB transcripts. Using immunoSEQ multiplex PCR, the repertoire was profiled, and TCRdb retains in-frame clones only, with some absent. The sample has 300,000 to 350,000 clones, about 19% seen once. The material sequenced was naive CD4+ T cells from blood. These receptors were collected from a woman younger than 35 in good health.

The table lists this clone with a few counts. This chain connects TRBV30 to TRBJ1-1; 10 bases align to TRBD1. The CDR3 spans 15 residues. The V gene's germline CDR1 is GTSNPN and CDR2 SVGIG (reference sequence). V lost 2 bases, J lost 11 bases, and 14 bases stayed unmatched. This chain's CDR3 is CAWSPLGTGDELAFF. CDR3 nucleotide sequence: TGTGCCTGGAGTCCATTGGGGACAGGGGATGAACTGGCTTTCTTT.

The rearrangement links TRBV4-1 to TRBJ2-7; possible D gene TRBD1, 6 bases. There are 14 residues in the CDR3. Trimming stripped 2 bases from V and 3 bases from J, with 11 bases between. Germline CDR1 is MGHRA and CDR2 is YSYEKL. As DNA, the CDR3 is TGCGCCAGCAGCCAATACCGGGACAACTACGAGCAGTACTTC. Protein sequence: CASSQYRDNYEQYF.

The chain uses TRBV27 and TRBJ2-7; 13 bases fit TRBD2. Germline CDR1 MNHEY, CDR2 SMNVEV (reference sequence). CDR3 length: 15 amino acids. V was clipped by 5 bases and J by 4 bases; unmatched bases: 5. DNA for the CDR3: TGTGCCAGCAGTCCAACGGGACTAGCGGGGTACGAGCAGTACTTC. Amino acid sequence: CASSPTGLAGYEQYF.

This chain joins TRBV18 and TRBJ1-5; D is possibly TRBD1 (5 bases). Trimming took 3 bases from V and 9 from J, leaving 15 bases between them. The CDR3 contains 14 residues. Per germline, CDR1 KGHSH and CDR2 LQKENI. For the CDR3, the DNA is TGTGCCAGCTCACCGACAGTTCAGTTCGGGCCCCAGCATTTT. It yields the protein CASSPTVQFGPQHF.

This rearrangement joins TRBV11-3 to TRBJ2-7, with D possibly TRBD1 on 5 matching bases. Trimming removed 5 bases at V and 5 bases at J, with 16 bases between. Germline V gene data show CDR1 as SGHNT and CDR2 as YENEEA. This CDR3 contains 14 residues. The CDR3 here is CASSQGLGVNEQYF. CDR3 bases: TGTGCCAGCAGCCAAGGGCTAGGGGTCAACGAGCAGTACTTC.

In this sample, this clone turned up a few times. The genes are TRBV5-1 and TRBJ2-7; 8 nucleotides agree with TRBD2. The CDR3 covers 15 residues. The V and J ends lost 0 bases and 2 bases, in that order; junction bases with no gene match: 4. CDR1 SGHRS and CDR2 YFSETQ come from the germline V gene. The CDR3 DNA follows: TGCGCCAGCAGCTTGGCGGTAGCGGGAACCTACGAGCAGTACTTC. This codes for CASSLAVAGTYEQYF.

J is TRBJ2-7 and V is TRBV4-1, with D unclear. The length of the CDR3 is 15 residues. With 1 base removed from V and 2 bases from J, the gap between germline ends came to 12 bases. Germline V gene sequence: CDR1 MGHRA, CDR2 YSYEKL. The CDR3 nucleotides are TGCGCCAGCAGCCAAGTTCTCAGTAAAGCCTACGAGCAGTACTTC. It specifies CASSQVLSKAYEQYF.

The CDR3 coding sequence is TGTGCCAGCAGGCGGGCCCCGGGCGGAGCCTACAATGAGCAGTTCTTC. This codes for CASRRAPGGAYNEQFF. The chain combines TRBV2 with TRBJ2-1, with D maybe TRBD2 (5 bases). Trimming cost V 6 bases and J 2 bases, with 17 bases left between them. This CDR3 is built from 16 residues. From germline, CDR1 is SNHLY and CDR2 FYNNEI.

The chain has TRBV4-1 and TRBJ2-7, with 7 bases that match TRBD2. V shed 4 bases, J shed 2 bases, and the junction held 8 bases outside the gene matches. CDR1 and CDR2 (germline): MGHRA, YSYEKL. The CDR3 loop spans 15 amino acids. The CDR3 DNA reads TGCGCCAGCAGCCTGTCCGGGACTATAACCTACGAGCAGTACTTC. This gives the protein CASSLSGTITYEQYF.

The chain combines TRBV5-1 with TRBJ2-2; the D gene is possibly TRBD1 (5 bases). Germline V CDR1 and CDR2: SGHRS, YFSETQ. The CDR3 consists of 17 residues. Trimming stripped 0 bases from V and 4 bases from J, with 16 bases between. The CDR3 DNA reads as TGCGCCAGCAGCTTGGAAGTCAGGATAGGGGCCACCGGGGAGCTGTTTTTT. It translates to CASSLEVRIGATGELFF.

This chain's CDR3 is CASSSDGRNTF. The CDR3 bases are TGCGCCAGCAGCTCGGACGGGAGAAATACCTTC. The chain couples TRBV5-1 to TRBJ1-2; D call uncertain. V was trimmed by 3 bases and J by 14 bases, leaving 14 bases between them. This CDR3 comprises 11 residues. Germline values: CDR1 SGHRS, CDR2 YFSETQ.

This clone was observed a handful of times. The chain is built from TRBV7-2 and TRBJ2-3; D is perhaps TRBD1 (5 bases). Germline loops: CDR1 SGHTA, CDR2 FQGNSA. V lost 3 bases and J 2 bases, leaving 9 bases between the germline ends. The CDR3 totals 14 residues. CDR3 protein: CASSFREPTDTQYF. The CDR3, as DNA: TGTGCCAGCAGCTTCAGGGAACCCACAGATACGCAGTATTTT.

This clone was observed a few times. V gene TRBV5-1 combines with J gene TRBJ2-5, with 7 bases matching TRBD2. The CDR3 has 13 residues. V gave up 5 bases and J gave up 5 bases; unmatched junction bases: 6. Germline loops: CDR1 SGHRS, CDR2 YFSETQ. As DNA, the CDR3 is TGCGCCAGCAGAGGGCAGGGAGGGGAGACCCAGTACTTC. It encodes CASRGQGGETQYF.

The J gene is TRBJ1-5, the V gene TRBV2; 9 bases match TRBD1. V dropped 8 bases and J dropped 0; count of bases not matched to a gene: 8. The CDR3 is 16 amino acids. Looked up from germline, CDR1 is SNHLY and CDR2 is FYNNEI. The CDR3 coding sequence is TGTGCCAGCGGACGACAGGGGGTGTATAGCAATCAGCCCCAGCATTTT. Residues: CASGRQGVYSNQPQHF.

The J gene is TRBJ2-5, the V gene TRBV2; D is ambiguous. The CDR3 has 13 amino acids. The germline gives CDR1 SNHLY, CDR2 FYNNEI. Trimming cost V 3 bases and J 1 base, with 6 bases left between them. CDR3 in amino acids: CASSETRQETQYF. The CDR3 bases are TGTGCCAGCAGTGAGACACGCCAAGAGACCCAGTACTTC.

This clone was detected only a few times. The chain combines TRBV5-1 with TRBJ2-3; 7 bases are a match to TRBD2. CDR3 size: 15 residues. Germline CDR1 and CDR2: SGHRS and YFSETQ. J lost 2 bases, V lost 5 bases, and 8 bases had no gene match. The CDR3 spells CASSQSGTDTDTQYF. The CDR3 region has the DNA TGCGCCAGCAGTCAAAGCGGGACCGACACAGATACGCAGTATTTT.

This clone occurred a few times. The rearrangement links TRBV27 to TRBJ2-7, with D hard to call. Germline V gives CDR1 MNHEY, CDR2 SMNVEV (reference sequence). There are 11 residues in the CDR3. The V end lost 3 bases, the J end lost 5 bases, and 5 bases lay between the germline ends. The chain's CDR3 is CASSFRNEQYF. The DNA for the CDR3 is TGTGCCAGCAGTTTTCGTAACGAGCAGTACTTC.

This rearrangement joins TRBV7-9 to TRBJ1-6; D remains ambiguous. Trimming pared 5 bases from V and 14 bases from J, leaving 16 bases between. There are 13 residues in the CDR3. Germline CDR1 SEHNR, CDR2 FQNEAQ (reference sequence). CDR3: CASSPTIETTLHF. DNA for the CDR3: TGTGCCAGCAGCCCGACAATCGAGACCACCCTCCACTTT.